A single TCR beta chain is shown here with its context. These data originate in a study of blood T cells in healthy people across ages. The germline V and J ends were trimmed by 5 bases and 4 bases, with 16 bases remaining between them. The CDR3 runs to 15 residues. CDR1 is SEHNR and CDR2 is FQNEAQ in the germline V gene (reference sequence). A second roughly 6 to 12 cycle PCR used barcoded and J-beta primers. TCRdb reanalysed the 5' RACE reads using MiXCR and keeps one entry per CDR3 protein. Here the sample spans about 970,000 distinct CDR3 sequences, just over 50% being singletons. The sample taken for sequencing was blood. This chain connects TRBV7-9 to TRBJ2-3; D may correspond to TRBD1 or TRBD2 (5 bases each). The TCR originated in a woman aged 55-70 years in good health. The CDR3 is CASSPGGRVSDTQYF. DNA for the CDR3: TGTGCCAGCAGCCCCGGAGGCAGGGTCTCAGATACGCAGTATTTT.